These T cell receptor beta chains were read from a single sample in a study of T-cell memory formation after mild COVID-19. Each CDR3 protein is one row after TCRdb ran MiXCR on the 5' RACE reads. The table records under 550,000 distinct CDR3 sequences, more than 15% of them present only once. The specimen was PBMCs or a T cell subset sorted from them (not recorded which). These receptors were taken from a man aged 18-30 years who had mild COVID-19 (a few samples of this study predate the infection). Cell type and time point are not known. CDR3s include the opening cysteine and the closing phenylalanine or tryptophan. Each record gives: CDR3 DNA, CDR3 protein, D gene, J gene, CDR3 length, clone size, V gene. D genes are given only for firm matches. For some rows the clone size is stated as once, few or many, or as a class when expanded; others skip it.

TGTGCCAGCAGCTTTGGGGGTAGGGGAACTGAAGCTTTCTTT,CASSFGGRGTEAFF,.,TRBJ1-1,14,.,TRBV7-9
TGTGCCAGCAGTGAGGGACAGGGGGCGAGGGAGCAGTACTTC,CASSEGQGAREQYF,TRBD1,TRBJ2-7,14,few,TRBV6-5
TGTGCCAGCAGTGTTTTTCCAGTCGGGAACACTGAAGCTTTCTTT,CASSVFPVGNTEAFF,.,TRBJ1-1,15,.,TRBV6-1
TGCGCCAGCAGCCAAGATCTCAGGAACAATTCACCCCTCCACTTT,CASSQDLRNNSPLHF,.,TRBJ1-6,15,few,TRBV4-3
TGTGCCAGCAGTTGGCCGACAGGCCAGGGCACTGAAGCTTTCTTT,CASSWPTGQGTEAFF,.,TRBJ1-1,15,few,TRBV6-2/TRBV6-3
TGTGCCAGCAGTTTGCTCTCCTATGGCTACACCTTC,CASSLLSYGYTF,.,TRBJ1-2,12,many,TRBV12-3/TRBV12-4
TGTGCCAGCAGCTTCATCGGACAGGGTGCTGAAGCTTTCTTT,CASSFIGQGAEAFF,TRBD1,TRBJ1-1,14,.,TRBV7-9
TGTGCCAGCAGTTTACAAGGGGCAGAAGAGACCCAGTACTTC,CASSLQGAEETQYF,.,TRBJ2-5,14,.,TRBV12-3/TRBV12-4
TGCGCCAGCAGCCCCCGACGGTTCAGGGGGCCGAACTATGGCTACACCTTC,CASSPRRFRGPNYGYTF,TRBD1,TRBJ1-2,17,many,TRBV4-3
TGTGCCAGCAGCCCCTGGACATCCCGGAGGGTGAATGAGCAGTTCTTC,CASSPWTSRRVNEQFF,.,TRBJ2-1,16,few,TRBV7-2
TGTGCCAGCAGTTGGGGAAATAGCAATCAGCCCCAGCATTTT,CASSWGNSNQPQHF,.,TRBJ1-5,14,few,TRBV6-2/TRBV6-3
TGTGCCAGCAGCGGGACCTGGAACACCGGGGAGCTGTTTTTT,CASSGTWNTGELFF,.,TRBJ2-2,14,.,TRBV6-2/TRBV6-3
TGCAGCGTTGAAGATCCCGGGGCTAACTATGGCTACACCTTC,CSVEDPGANYGYTF,.,TRBJ1-2,14,.,TRBV29-1
TGTGCCAGCAGTTACATAGGGGAAAAACTGTTTTTT,CASSYIGEKLFF,.,TRBJ1-4,12,few,TRBV6-5
TGTGCCACCAGTGATCCAGGGGGCGCGAACACCGGGGAGCTGTTTTTT,CATSDPGGANTGELFF,TRBD1,TRBJ2-2,16,few,TRBV24-1
TGTGCCAGCAGCTATCCGGGACAGGCGGTCACTGAAGCTTTCTTT,CASSYPGQAVTEAFF,TRBD1,TRBJ1-1,15,.,TRBV5-8
TGTGCCAGCAGTCCCGACAGGGGGACCTATGGCTACACCTTC,CASSPDRGTYGYTF,TRBD1,TRBJ1-2,14,.,TRBV7-9
TGTGCCAGCAGTGCGGCACGGGACGGCGGCGGAGCTTTCTTT,CASSAARDGGGAFF,.,TRBJ1-1,14,few,TRBV2
TGTGCCAGCAGTGACTCGAGGGGGGTCTCCACCGGGGAGCTGTTTTTT,CASSDSRGVSTGELFF,.,TRBJ2-2,16,.,TRBV6-4
TGTGCCAGCAGCCCCCGGGACTACGAGGATACGCAGTATTTT,CASSPRDYEDTQYF,TRBD2,TRBJ2-3,14,.,TRBV3-1
TGCGCCAGCAGCTTGCAGGGTGACAGTAGTTCACCCCTCCACTTT,CASSLQGDSSSPLHF,.,TRBJ1-6,15,few,TRBV5-1
TGCGCCAGCAGCCAGGGAAACAGGGGGACGGCCTATGGCTACACCTTC,CASSQGNRGTAYGYTF,TRBD1,TRBJ1-2,16,few,TRBV4-1
TGTGCCAGCAGCTTAGATCGGACAGGGGGCAACTATGGCTACACCTTC,CASSLDRTGGNYGYTF,TRBD1,TRBJ1-2,16,.,TRBV7-9
TGTGCCAGCAGCCAAGGTAGCGGCCAAGAGACCCAGTACTTC,CASSQGSGQETQYF,.,TRBJ2-5,14,few,TRBV4-2
TGTGCCAGCAGCTACCACGGGACAGAGAGCACAGATACGCAGTATTTT,CASSYHGTESTDTQYF,TRBD1,TRBJ2-3,16,.,TRBV7-9
TGTGCCAGCAGCTTAGCAGGAACCAATAACTATGGCTACACCTTC,CASSLAGTNNYGYTF,.,TRBJ1-2,15,.,TRBV7-2
TGTGCCAGCAGTTTGTGGGGGGAACATGGCACAGATACGCAGTATTTT,CASSLWGEHGTDTQYF,.,TRBJ2-3,16,few,TRBV28
TGTGCCAGCAGCCCCCCGTGGGGGGGCCCGGAGACCCAGTACTTC,CASSPPWGGPETQYF,.,TRBJ2-5,15,many,TRBV3-1
TGCGCCAGCAGCGTGACAGGTCCGGAGACCCAGTACTTC,CASSVTGPETQYF,.,TRBJ2-5,13,few,TRBV5-1
TGTGCCAGCAGCGTAGCTCCCCCGGGGGCTAGCGGAAATACGCAGTATTTT,CASSVAPPGASGNTQYF,.,TRBJ2-3,17,few,TRBV9
TGTGCCAGCAGTTACAGGCTCGCCAGGGAGGCTTTCTTT,CASSYRLAREAFF,.,TRBJ1-1,13,few,TRBV6-2/TRBV6-3
TGTGCCAGCAGCTTTCGGCAGGTATCCGTCAGTGAGCAGTTCTTC,CASSFRQVSVSEQFF,.,TRBJ2-1,15,.,TRBV5-5
TGTGCCAGCAGCACCCTGACAGGGGCCAGGGGCAACTATGGCTACACCTTC,CASSTLTGARGNYGYTF,TRBD1,TRBJ1-2,17,many,TRBV4-2
TGTGCCAGCAGCTTGCCCCGGGACCACAACTACGAGCAGTACTTC,CASSLPRDHNYEQYF,.,TRBJ2-7,15,.,TRBV5-6
TGTGCCACCAGCAGAGATTTCATTGAAGCTTTCTTT,CATSRDFIEAFF,.,TRBJ1-1,12,.,TRBV15
TGTGCCAGCAGCCTGGGACTGTTGAGGGACAATGAGCAGTTCTTC,CASSLGLLRDNEQFF,.,TRBJ2-1,15,few,TRBV5-4
TGCAGTGTTAGAGGGGATAACTACAATGAGCAGTTCTTC,CSVRGDNYNEQFF,.,TRBJ2-1,13,many,TRBV29-1
TGCGCCAGCAGCTTGCAGGGTACGGGCTGGGATGAGCAGTTCTTC,CASSLQGTGWDEQFF,.,TRBJ2-1,15,.,TRBV5-1
TGTGCCAGCAGTTACTCCCTGGGACAGACAACCCTAGAAGAGACCCAGTACTTC,CASSYSLGQTTLEETQYF,TRBD1,TRBJ2-5,18,few,TRBV6-2/TRBV6-3
TGTGCCAGCCCCCGTCGGACTAGCGGGTTGCTCCAAGAGACCCAGTACTTC,CASPRRTSGLLQETQYF,TRBD2,TRBJ2-5,17,once,TRBV6-5
TGTGCCAGCAGCCCCTATTATGAGCAGTTCTTC,CASSPYYEQFF,.,TRBJ2-1,11,.,TRBV7-9
TGTGCCAGCAGGAGGACAGTCCAAGAGACCCAGTACTTC,CASRRTVQETQYF,.,TRBJ2-5,13,many,TRBV6-5
TGTGCCAGCACCCCAGGGTTACAGGATTCACCCCTCCACTTT,CASTPGLQDSPLHF,.,TRBJ1-6,14,many,TRBV12-3/TRBV12-4
TGCAGCGTTGGGAGTAGGGATACGCAGTATTTT,CSVGSRDTQYF,.,TRBJ2-3,11,few,TRBV29-1
TGTGCCAGCAGTTTACGAAGGACGGGTAGAAAAACTGAAGCTTTCTTT,CASSLRRTGRKTEAFF,.,TRBJ1-1,16,few,TRBV12-3/TRBV12-4
TGCGCCAGCAGACCCGGGAGGGAGGTACCCGGGGAGCTGTTTTTT,CASRPGREVPGELFF,TRBD2,TRBJ2-2,15,.,TRBV5-1
TGCGCCAGCAGCCAAGATCTCCTAAGATCTGGGGCCAACGTCCTGACTTTC,CASSQDLLRSGANVLTF,.,TRBJ2-6,17,few,TRBV4-1
TGTGCCAGCACGGGGGAGGGGCTCACTGAAGCTTTCTTT,CASTGEGLTEAFF,.,TRBJ1-1,13,many,TRBV3-1
TGCGCCAGCAGCTTGACGGTCGGGGAGCTGTTTTTT,CASSLTVGELFF,.,TRBJ2-2,12,few,TRBV5-1